The clone carrying this TCR beta chain was detected many times. Its antigen is as yet unknown. CDR1 DFQATT and CDR2 SNEGSKA come from the germline V gene (reference sequence). The germline V and J ends were trimmed by 5 bases and 6 bases, with 13 bases remaining between them. This CDR3 is 12 amino acids long. Molecular barcoding with unique molecular identifiers was used for the TCRbeta library. A single record per CDR3 protein comes from TCRdb applying MiXCR to the PCR reads. The table lists some 48,000 distinct CDR3 sequences, approximately 6% of them singletons, with roughly 30% in the top ten. This entry comes from a study of T-cell reconstitution after alpha-beta-depleted transplantation in children. Study findings and constraints: Several hundred expanded graft clones reportedly gave rise to the alpha-beta T cells present about two months after transplant. Fresh T-cell production supplied most of the T-cell counts and diversity seen one year after transplant. Surviving recipient cells, namely T cells and thymic progenitors, were the source of high day-60 TCRbeta diversity in some patients.

This clonotype was obtained from a female patient younger than 10 who had a stem cell transplant for aplastic anemia, so the T cells may come from the graft donor. Sequencing was performed on PBMCs, mostly from graft donor cells, taken 60 days after TCRalphabeta/CD19-depleted stem cell transplant. The chain combines TRBV20-1 with TRBJ1-1, with TRBD1 as a possible D gene (5 bases). CDR3 region: CSAAAPGAEAFF. The CDR3 bases are TGCAGTGCTGCGGCCCCGGGGGCTGAAGCTTTCTTT.